A single sample is the source of the 20 T cell receptor beta chains below, sequenced in a study of blood T cells in healthy people across ages. PCR was performed a second time for roughly 7 to 11 cycles using a sample-barcoded 5' primer and a J-beta primer mix. MiXCR was run by TCRdb on the 5' RACE reads, yielding one entry per CDR3 protein. The profile covers about 720,000 distinct CDR3 sequences, with about 20% appearing a single time and about 20% taken by the ten largest. Sequenced sample: blood. The receptors stem from a man aged 65 to 85 in good health.

This sequence joins TRBV6-2 or TRBV6-3 and TRBJ2-7, with 10 bases lining up with TRBD2. The germline gives CDR1 MNHEY, CDR2 SVGEGT. Trimming cost V 10 bases and J 2 bases; bases outside gene matches: 11. This CDR3 contains 15 residues. CDR3 loop: CATLRRTSGTYEQYV. DNA of the CDR3: TGTGCCACATTACGCAGGACTAGCGGCACCTACGAGCAGTACGTC.

This clonotype was observed a single time. The chain carries TRBV5-1 and TRBJ2-1; D is uncertain. V was trimmed by 0 bases and J by 12 bases, leaving 10 bases between them. CDR1 and CDR2 (germline): SGHRS, YFSETQ. The CDR3 has 12 amino acids. The DNA of the CDR3 is TGCGCCAGCAGCTTGGTGGGGTCTGGGCAGTTCTTC. It codes for CASSLVGSGQFF. Using reference TRBV5-1 and TRBJ2-1 for the parts outside the CDR3, the full variable domain is KAGVTQTPRYLIKTRGQQVTLSCSPISGHRSVSWYQQTPGQGLQFLFEYFSETQRNKGNFPGRFSGRQFSNSRSEMNVSTLELGDSALYLCASSLVGSGQFFGPGTRLTVL.

A few counts support this clonotype. At one end, the junction sequence differs from germline, possibly due to a read error. The J gene is TRBJ2-5, the V gene TRBV7-9; the D gene could be TRBD1 or TRBD2 (5 bases each). Germline V gene sequence: CDR1 SEHNR, CDR2 FQNEAQ (reference sequence). The CDR3 contains 14 residues. The CDR3 reads CASSPVRERETQHF. In DNA form, the CDR3 reads TGTGCCAGCAGCCCCGTCAGGGAGAGAGAGACCCAGCACTTC.

This chain joins TRBV20-1 and TRBJ2-5; TRBD2 matches at 9 bases. The CDR3 has 14 residues. The V gene end was trimmed by 3 bases and the J gene end by 4 bases; junction bases not matched to a gene: 6. The germline V gene has CDR1 DFQATT and CDR2 SNEGSKA (reference sequence). This chain's CDR3 is CSASESGGRETQYF. Here the CDR3 DNA reads TGCAGTGCTAGCGAAAGCGGGGGGCGAGAGACCCAGTACTTC.

The sample holds a few counts of this clonotype. The V and J genes are TRBV7-9 and TRBJ2-7; D not certain. CDR1 is SEHNR and CDR2 is FQNEAQ in the germline V gene (reference sequence). The CDR3 is made up of 16 amino acids. V gave up 1 base and J gave up 2 bases, with 15 bases separating them. The CDR3 loop reads CASSLGGLGRAYEQYV. The CDR3 region has the DNA TGTGCCAGCAGCTTAGGTGGTTTAGGCAGAGCCTACGAGCAGTACGTC.

The sample holds a few counts of this clonotype. The genes are TRBV20-1 and TRBJ1-2, with TRBD1 matching over 9 bases. Trimming at V came to 6 bases and at J to 6 bases, leaving 2 bases not matched to a gene. CDR1 DFQATT and CDR2 SNEGSKA come from the germline V gene (reference sequence). This CDR3 region has 11 residues. The CDR3 DNA is TGCAGTGCCACAGGGGGCAATGGCTACACCTTC. Translating it yields CSATGGNGYTF.

This clonotype has a handful of counts. Germline is not matched at one junction end, which may reflect a read error. V gene TRBV12-3 or TRBV12-4 combines with J gene TRBJ2-3, with D perhaps being TRBD1 or TRBD2 (5 bases each). The CDR3 sequence is 15 residues long. The CDR3 bases are TGTGCCAGCAGACCGGGCACGGGGCGCACAGATACGCAATATTTT. Translating it yields CASRPGTGRTDTQYF.

The chain joins TRBV12-3 or TRBV12-4 to TRBJ2-6; the D is unclear. The CDR3 contains 17 residues. The V end was cut by 7 bases, the J end by 1 base, with 17 bases between. Written as DNA, the CDR3 is TGTGCCAGCACCAAACAAGGCTTAGGGTCTGGGGCCAACGTCCTGACTTTC. Translated: CASTKQGLGSGANVLTF.

The chain combines TRBV7-2 with TRBJ2-3; 9 bases fit TRBD2. The CDR3 is made up of 17 amino acids. After removal of 5 bases from V and 1 base from J, the junction contained 10 bases not matched to a gene. The germline V gene has CDR1 SGHTA and CDR2 FQGNSA. CDR3 loop: CASSPVPSGGRTDTQYF. The CDR3 DNA reads TGTGCCAGCAGCCCCGTGCCCAGCGGGGGGCGCACAGATACGCAGTATTTT.

The rearrangement uses TRBV28 and TRBJ1-2; 9 bases are a match to TRBD1. CDR1 is MDHEN, CDR2 SYDVKM, per germline. The CDR3 is 15 residues long. The ends lost 6 bases at V and 3 bases at J; junction bases unmatched: 8. The CDR3 DNA reads TGTGCCAGCAGCACCGGGACAGGGCCTCACTATGGCTACACCTTC. Translating gives CASSTGTGPHYGYTF.

This chain connects TRBV12-3 or TRBV12-4 to TRBJ2-3; a possible D gene is TRBD2 (6 bases). This CDR3 is 16 amino acids long. Trimming removed 6 bases from V and 6 bases from J, with 22 bases in between. DNA of the CDR3: TGTGCCAGCAGACCTGCGGGACCTTCCTTAGGGGATACGCAGTATTTT. It encodes CASRPAGPSLGDTQYF.

In regard to this clonotype: At one end the junction does not follow the germline gene, possibly because of a read error. The V call is TRBV7-3, the J call TRBJ2-1, with 12 bases matching TRBD2. The CDR3 is 17 residues long. Germline V gives CDR1 SGHTA, CDR2 FQGTGA. CDR3 nucleotide sequence: TGTGCCAGAAGCTTAACTAGCGGGAGGTCTGGCTACAATGAGCAGTTCTTC. As protein: CARSLTSGRSGYNEQFF.

This clonotype was seen only a few times. The gene calls are TRBV7-9 and TRBJ2-3; 10 bases match TRBD2. The length of the CDR3 is 16 residues. V shed 8 bases, J shed 2 bases, and the junction held 10 bases outside the gene matches. CDR1 and CDR2 from the germline V gene are SEHNR and FQNEAQ (reference sequence). The CDR3 bases are TGTGCCAGCGGAACCGGGACTAGCGTCCCCACAGATACGCAGTATTTT. Its protein is CASGTGTSVPTDTQYF.

As concerns this clonotype: One end of the junction fails to match germline, which may point to a read error. CDR3 bases: TGTGCCAGCAGTAGGGACAGGGCCTTCTTATTC. Translating gives CASSRDRAFLF. The chain joins TRBV25-1 to TRBJ1-2; TRBD1 matches 9 bases. Germline V CDR1 and CDR2: MGHDK, SYGVNS. The CDR3 spans 11 residues.

V and J are TRBV12-3 or TRBV12-4 and TRBJ2-5, with TRBD2 matching 12 bases. The CDR3 extends over 14 amino acids. The trim removed 8 bases at V and 6 bases at J, leaving 7 bases unmatched. CDR3 coding DNA: TGTGCCAGCTTACTAGCGGGAGGAGGAAAGACCCAGTACTTC. Translating it yields CASLLAGGGKTQYF.

The CDR3 sequence is CATSDLWTGDETQYF. CDR3 bases: TGTGCCACCAGTGATTTATGGACAGGGGATGAGACCCAGTACTTC. The chain employs TRBV24-1 and TRBJ2-5; 9 bases are shared with TRBD1. The J segment lost 5 bases and the V segment lost 1 base, leaving 4 bases of the junction unmatched. CDR1 KGHDR and CDR2 SFDVKD come from the germline V gene. The CDR3 consists of 15 residues.

This clonotype turned up a few times. The V and J genes are TRBV6-6 and TRBJ1-5; TRBD1 aligns across 7 bases. Germline V gene lookup returns CDR1 MNHNY and CDR2 SVGAGI (reference sequence). Trimming cost V 5 bases and J 4 bases; bases outside gene matches: 11. This CDR3 is built from 16 residues. For the CDR3, the DNA is TGTGCCAGCAGTCAAAAAACAGGGGAAGCAAATCAGCCCCAGCATTTT. This sequence encodes CASSQKTGEANQPQHF.

This clonotype has only a few counts. The chain is built from TRBV7-9 and TRBJ2-2; D gene uncertain. This CDR3 contains 14 residues. Per germline, CDR1 SEHNR and CDR2 FQNEAQ (reference sequence). With 2 bases removed from V and 6 bases from J, the gap between germline ends came to 10 bases. CDR3 DNA: TGTGCCAGCAGCTTATCCCTCCCAGCCGGGGAGCTGTTTTTT. Translating gives CASSLSLPAGELFF.

V is TRBV10-3 and J is TRBJ1-1, with TRBD1 identical over 9 bases. The germline CDR1 and CDR2 sequences are ENHRY and SYGVKD. The CDR3 has 14 residues. V lost 10 bases and J lost 1; bases outside the gene matches: 7. CDR3 protein: CATSRDRENTEAFF. CDR3 in DNA: TGTGCCACGTCCCGGGACAGGGAGAACACTGAAGCTTTCTTT.

The chain joins TRBV18 to TRBJ2-5; weak D call: TRBD1 (5 bases). The DNA end is a closer match to TRBJ2-7, so the J assignment may be wrong. The CDR3 runs 14 residues. Looked up from germline, CDR1 is KGHSH and CDR2 is LQKENI. The CDR3 here is CASSPNALGDEQYF. In DNA form, the CDR3 reads TGTGCCAGCTCACCTAACGCCTTAGGGGACGAGCAGTACTTC.